Below, 28 T cell receptor beta chains from the same sample are listed, as sequenced in a study of blood T cell repertoires in COVID-19. The table came from immunoSEQ multiplex PCR; TCRdb's copy has only in-frame clones and leaves some out. Seen here are about 110,000 clones, around 89% observed once, and the top ten hold around 1.1%. Specimen: peripheral blood. Every receptor here comes from a human donor in a cohort sampled during active COVID-19.

The gene calls are TRBV6-1 and TRBJ2-3; D gene unclear. Trimming shortened V by 2 bases and J by 0 bases, and 9 bases separated the two germline ends. Germline V gives CDR1 MNHNS, CDR2 SASEGT. This CDR3 is 15 amino acids long. The CDR3 is CASSEWPRSTDTQYF. The CDR3, as DNA: TGTGCCAGCAGTGAATGGCCCAGGAGCACAGATACGCAGTATTTT.

The V gene is TRBV7-2, the J gene TRBJ1-3, with D possibly being TRBD1 (5 bases). CDR3 size: 16 residues. Germline V lookup: CDR1 SGHTA, CDR2 FQGNSA. V lost 5 bases and J lost 8, with 22 bases in between. The CDR3 DNA sequence: TGTGCCAGCAGCCTCGGGCCGGCGCGGGGGAAAGACACCATATATTTT. This codes for CASSLGPARGKDTIYF.

The CDR3 here is CSAPGPKNIQYF. CDR3 nucleotides: TGCAGCGCCCCAGGGCCCAAAAACATTCAGTACTTC. The chain joins TRBV29-1 to TRBJ2-4; perhaps TRBD1 as D (5 bases). Germline V gives CDR1 SQVTM, CDR2 ANQGSEA. The CDR3 runs 12 residues. V lost 7 bases to trimming and J lost 2 bases, with 9 bases between them. Full variable domain (outside the CDR3, taken from reference TRBV29-1 and TRBJ2-4): SAVISQKPSRDICQRGTSLTIQCQVDSQVTMMFWYRQQPGQSLTLIATANQGSEATYESGFVIDKFPISRPNLTFSTLTVSNMSPEDSSIYLCSAPGPKNIQYFGAGTRLSVL.

This clone was counted a few times. The chain links TRBV4-1 to TRBJ1-3, with D unresolved. Per the germline V gene, CDR1 is MGHRA and CDR2 is YSYEKL. V was trimmed by 5 bases and J by 3 bases, leaving 8 bases between them. There are 13 residues in the CDR3. CDR3 amino acids: CASSTPGGNTIYF. CDR3 bases: TGCGCCAGCAGCACGCCGGGTGGAAACACCATATATTTT.

The genes are TRBV10-3 and TRBJ2-7, with 9 bases that match TRBD1. The V gene end was trimmed by 10 bases and the J gene end by 5 bases; junction bases not matched to a gene: 15. CDR1 is ENHRY and CDR2 is SYGVKD in the germline V gene. The CDR3 contains 15 residues. This CDR3 reads CATAESGTGYNEQYF. Written as DNA, the CDR3 is TGTGCCACCGCCGAGTCAGGGACAGGGTACAACGAGCAGTACTTC.

This chain links TRBV18 with TRBJ2-7; perhaps TRBD1 as D (6 bases). The V gene lost 2 bases and the J gene lost 4 bases, with 27 bases spanning the gap. Germline V gene data show CDR1 as KGHSH and CDR2 as LQKENI. The CDR3 loop spans 19 amino acids. The CDR3 loop is CASSPFSATGPASPYEQYF. The CDR3 bases are TGTGCCAGCTCACCATTCTCTGCGACAGGCCCTGCGAGTCCTTACGAGCAGTACTTC.

The chain has TRBV7-9 and TRBJ1-1; D uncertain. CDR3 length equals 16 residues. Trimming took off 0 bases at V and 1 base at J, with 12 bases between the two ends. The germline gives CDR1 SEHNR, CDR2 FQNEAQ (reference sequence). CDR3 nucleotide sequence: TGTGCCAGCAGCTTAGCGCTAATAGCGGGGAACACTGAAGCTTTCTTT. Translation gives CASSLALIAGNTEAFF.

This sequence joins TRBV7-2 and TRBJ1-1; D remains ambiguous. In germline, CDR1 is SGHTA, CDR2 FQGNSA. Trimming cost V 2 bases and J 1 base, with 5 bases left between them. The CDR3 has 13 residues. The CDR3 nucleotides are TGTGCCAGCAGCTTATCACAGAACACTGAAGCTTTCTTT. Translated, it gives CASSLSQNTEAFF.

The V call is TRBV7-2, the J call TRBJ2-3; TRBD2 matches at 8 bases. With V trimmed by 5 bases and J by 4 bases, 17 bases remained unmatched. CDR3 length equals 18 residues. Germline assignment: CDR1 SGHTA and CDR2 FQGNSA. The CDR3, as DNA: TGTGCCAGCAGCCCCGCTCGGGGCGCGGGAGGTAGGGCAGATACGCAGTATTTT. Its translation is CASSPARGAGGRADTQYF. The complete variable domain, with remaining parts taken from reference TRBV7-2 and TRBJ2-3, reads GAGVSQSPSNKVTEKGKDVELRCDPISGHTALYWYRQSLGQGLEFLIYFQGNSAPDKSGLPSDRFSAERTGGSVSTLTIQRTQQEDSAVYLCASSPARGAGGRADTQYFGPGTRLTVL.

The rearrangement links TRBV11-2 to TRBJ2-3, with 16 bases fitting TRBD2. V lost 6 bases and J lost 8; bases outside the gene matches: 8. The CDR3 consists of 16 residues. CDR1 SGHAT and CDR2 FQNNGV come from the germline V gene. The CDR3 loop reads CASSATGLAGGGTQYF. DNA for the CDR3: TGTGCCAGCAGTGCAACGGGACTAGCGGGAGGGGGTACGCAGTATTTT.

This chain links TRBV21-1 with TRBJ2-3; the D call of TRBD1 is as the table states it, not checked on the DNA. TRBV21-1 is noted as a pseudogene. CDR3 size: 15 residues. CDR3 sequence reads: CASSKSRGRTDTQYF. CDR3 DNA sequence: TGTGCCAGCAGCAAAAGTAGGGGGCGCACAGATACGCAGTATTTT.

This chain connects TRBV5-8 to TRBJ2-1; D may be TRBD1 (5 bases). Trimming stripped 5 bases from V and 10 bases from J, with 19 bases between. This CDR3 is 14 amino acids long. Germline V gene lookup returns CDR1 SGHTS and CDR2 YDEGEE. The chain's CDR3 is CASRGPRWAEEQFF. The DNA of the CDR3 is TGTGCCAGCAGGGGGCCCAGGTGGGCGGAGGAGCAGTTCTTC.

The rearrangement uses TRBV6-2 or TRBV6-3 and TRBJ2-7; D gene uncertain. In germline, CDR1 is MNHEY, CDR2 SVGEGT. Trimming pared 5 bases from V and 3 bases from J, leaving 14 bases between. The CDR3 spans 14 residues. The CDR3 DNA follows: TGTGCCAGCAGTCACCTCGCAGCGAGCTACGAGCAGTACTTC. It is translated as CASSHLAASYEQYF.

The V and J genes are TRBV27 and TRBJ2-7; D unclear. The CDR3 loop spans 13 amino acids. CDR1 is MNHEY, CDR2 SMNVEV, per germline (reference sequence). Trimming removed 4 bases from V and 0 bases from J, with 7 bases in between. The CDR3: CASSSLNSYEQYF. In DNA, the CDR3 is TGTGCCAGCAGTTCGCTAAACTCCTACGAGCAGTACTTC.

The rearrangement links TRBV5-1 to TRBJ1-1; a possible D gene is TRBD1 (5 bases). Trimming cost V 0 bases and J 12 bases, with 21 bases left between them. The germline V gene encodes CDR1 SGHRS and CDR2 YFSETQ. This CDR3 is 15 amino acids long. The CDR3 protein is CASSLAGGSVENTFF. The CDR3 nucleotides read TGCGCCAGCAGCTTGGCGGGGGGATCGGTTGAAAATACTTTCTTT.

This chain joins TRBV10-3 and TRBJ2-3, with 8 bases fitting TRBD2. The V gene's germline CDR1 is ENHRY and CDR2 SYGVKD. The ends lost 7 bases at V and 4 bases at J; junction bases unmatched: 4. The CDR3 covers 13 residues. The CDR3 reads CAIKPGGPDTQYF. Here the CDR3 DNA reads TGTGCCATCAAACCGGGAGGGCCAGATACGCAGTATTTT.

CDR3 region: CASSFQGAGANVLTF. CDR3 in DNA: TGTGCCAGCAGCTTTCAGGGGGCTGGGGCCAACGTCCTGACTTTC. The V and J genes are TRBV11-2 and TRBJ2-6; 7 bases agree with TRBD1. Germline-derived CDR1 and CDR2 are SGHAT and FQNNGV. The V and J ends lost 3 bases and 2 bases, in that order; junction bases with no gene match: 1. The CDR3 is 15 amino acids.

The sample holds one count of this clone. The V and J genes are TRBV29-1 and TRBJ2-6; D gene uncertain. There are 17 residues in the CDR3. Germline V lookup: CDR1 SQVTM, CDR2 ANQGSEA. Trimming removed 2 bases from V and 0 bases from J, with 14 bases in between. CDR3 nucleotides: TGCAGCGTTGAAAACCGTGTTGGCAGCTCTGGGGCCAACGTCCTGACTTTC. Its translation: CSVENRVGSSGANVLTF.

This clone was found once. This chain links TRBV2 with TRBJ2-1; 9 bases agree with TRBD1. V shed 4 bases, J shed 10 bases, and the junction held 11 bases outside the gene matches. Germline V gene lookup returns CDR1 SNHLY and CDR2 FYNNEI. The CDR3 runs 15 residues. CDR3 coding DNA: TGTGCCAGCAGTGTACTTGTGACAGGGGGATACGAGCAGTTCTTC. This translates into CASSVLVTGGYEQFF.

This clone was found once. The rearrangement joins TRBV27 to TRBJ2-4, with TRBD1 matching over 10 bases. The V and J ends lost 8 bases and 0 bases, in that order; junction bases with no gene match: 19. There are 20 residues in the CDR3. Looked up from germline, CDR1 is MNHEY and CDR2 is SMNVEV (reference sequence). Here the CDR3 DNA reads TGTGCCAGCCCCCCCTGCGGGACAGGGGTTTTTGGAGTAGCCAAAAACATTCAGTACTTC. Translated: CASPPCGTGVFGVAKNIQYF.

This chain joins TRBV5-6 and TRBJ2-5, with TRBD2 matching 7 bases. J lost 4 bases, V lost 0 bases, and 6 bases had no gene match. Germline V gene lookup returns CDR1 SGHDT and CDR2 YYEEEE. This CDR3 has 15 amino acids. The CDR3 DNA follows: TGTGCCAGCAGCTTGGGGGCGGGAGTGGGAGAGACCCAGTACTTC. Residues: CASSLGAGVGETQYF.

The chain uses TRBV7-8 and TRBJ1-6; D is perhaps TRBD1 (5 bases). CDR1 SGHVS and CDR2 FQNEAQ come from the germline V gene. This CDR3 has 13 amino acids. The V end was cut by 1 base, the J end by 12 bases, with 10 bases between. CDR3 loop: CASSLVRGEPLHF. CDR3 DNA: TGTGCCAGCAGCTTAGTACGGGGGGAACCCCTCCACTTT.

The rearrangement uses TRBV10-2 and TRBJ2-3; 9 bases agree with TRBD2. V lost 6 bases to trimming and J lost 4 bases; unmatched junction nucleotides: 5. Germline assignment: CDR1 WSHSY and CDR2 SAAADI. The CDR3 is 14 residues long. The CDR3 protein is CASREAGGSDTQYF. CDR3 DNA: TGCGCCAGCAGAGAAGCGGGAGGCTCAGATACGCAGTATTTT.

The rearrangement joins TRBV28 to TRBJ2-3; the match to TRBD1 covers 7 bases. J lost 3 bases, V lost 3 bases, and 3 bases had no gene match. This CDR3 contains 14 residues. CDR1 and CDR2 (germline): MDHEN, SYDVKM. The CDR3 coding sequence is TGTGCCAGCAGTTTTAGACAGGGAACAGATACGCAGTATTTT. Translated: CASSFRQGTDTQYF.

The table lists this clone with a count of one. The chain joins TRBV5-6 to TRBJ2-7, with D perhaps TRBD2 (6 bases). V dropped 4 bases and J dropped 3 bases, with 14 bases sitting between them. Germline CDR1 is SGHDT and CDR2 is YYEEEE. The CDR3 has 14 amino acids. For the CDR3, the DNA is TGTGCCAGCAGCAACGGGTGGGGGGACTACGAGCAGTACTTC. It yields the protein CASSNGWGDYEQYF.

This chain uses TRBV25-1 with TRBJ2-6; TRBD1 aligns across 7 bases. Germline lookup yields CDR1 MGHDK and CDR2 SYGVNS. The V segment lost 4 bases and the J segment 8 bases; nucleotides outside the gene matches: 8. CDR3 length: 15 amino acids. This chain's CDR3 is CASSAITGAPNVLTF. The CDR3 coding sequence is TGTGCCAGCAGTGCCATTACAGGGGCCCCCAACGTCCTGACTTTC.

In this sample, this clone turned up once. The rearrangement links TRBV4-2 to TRBJ2-1; D perhaps matches TRBD2 (6 bases). Germline assignment: CDR1 LGHNA and CDR2 YNFKEQ. Trimming left V 1 base short and J 6 bases short, with 13 bases between. This CDR3 is 15 amino acids long. DNA for the CDR3: TGTGCCAGCAGCCAAGTGGGAGGAGTCCGCAATGAGCAGTTCTTC. This sequence encodes CASSQVGGVRNEQFF.

This clone is a singleton in its sample. V usage is TRBV19 and J usage is TRBJ1-1; weak D call: TRBD1 (5 bases). Germline CDR1 LNHDA, CDR2 SQIVND (reference sequence). CDR3 length: 15 residues. Trimming removed 3 bases at V and 0 bases at J, with 11 bases between. The DNA of the CDR3 is TGTGCCAGTAGTATCCTGGGGCACCTGAACACTGAAGCTTTCTTT. Amino acids: CASSILGHLNTEAFF.